This T cell receptor beta chain appears in the sequencing data of a study of blood T cell repertoires in COVID-19. Study-wide background: Collection of acute and convalescent COVID-19 samples took place in the United States, Italy and Spain. Sample material is recorded as cDNA or gDNA derived from T cells, B-cell-depleted T cells, or PBMCs.

The Seattle site enrolled patients during active infection and followed them longitudinally. Assay: immunoSEQ multiplex PCR; the TCRdb copy retains only in-frame clones and omits some. The table lists some 200,000 clones, more than 80% of them singletons, with around 1.3% in the top ten. The source material was peripheral blood. This clonotype originated in a woman between 25 and 40 years old with COVID-19, enrolled during active disease.

CDR3 loop: CSASILAGAGDTQYF. The CDR3 DNA follows: TGCAGTGCTAGTATCCTAGCGGGGGCCGGGGATACGCAGTATTTT. V usage is TRBV20-1 and J usage is TRBJ2-3; 10 bases are shared with TRBD2. The V gene's germline CDR1 is DFQATT and CDR2 SNEGSKA (reference sequence). There are 15 residues in the CDR3. The J segment lost 6 bases and the V segment lost 3 bases, leaving 9 bases of the junction unmatched.